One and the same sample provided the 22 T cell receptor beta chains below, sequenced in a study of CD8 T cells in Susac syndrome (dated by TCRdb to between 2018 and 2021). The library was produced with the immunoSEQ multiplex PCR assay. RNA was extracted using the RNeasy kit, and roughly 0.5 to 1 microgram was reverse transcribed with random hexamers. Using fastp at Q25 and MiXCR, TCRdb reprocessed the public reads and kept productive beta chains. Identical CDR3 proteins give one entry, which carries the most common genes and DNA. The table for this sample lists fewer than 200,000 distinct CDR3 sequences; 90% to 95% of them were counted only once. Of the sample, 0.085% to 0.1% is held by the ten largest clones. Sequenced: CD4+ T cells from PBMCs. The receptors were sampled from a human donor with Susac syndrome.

The CDR3 loop reads CASSTAYGYTF. The CDR3 bases are TGTGCCAGCAGCACAGCGTATGGCTACACCTTC. This chain uses TRBV12-3 or TRBV12-4 with TRBJ1-2; D gene uncertain. The length of the CDR3 is 11 residues. V was pared by 6 bases and J by 5 bases, with 7 bases between.

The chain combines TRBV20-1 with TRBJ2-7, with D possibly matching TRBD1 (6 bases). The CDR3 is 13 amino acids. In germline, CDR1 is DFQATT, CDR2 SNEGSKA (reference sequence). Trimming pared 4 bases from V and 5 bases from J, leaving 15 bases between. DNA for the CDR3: TGCAGTGCTACCGTGGGGGCGAAGGACGAGCAGTACTTC. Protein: CSATVGAKDEQYF.

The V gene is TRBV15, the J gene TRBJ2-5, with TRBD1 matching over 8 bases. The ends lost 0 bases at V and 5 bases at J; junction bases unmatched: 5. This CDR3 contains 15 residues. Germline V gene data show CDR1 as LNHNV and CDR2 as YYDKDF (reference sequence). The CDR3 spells CATSREVRQGETQYF. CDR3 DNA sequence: TGTGCCACCAGCAGAGAAGTGAGACAGGGGGAGACCCAGTACTTC.

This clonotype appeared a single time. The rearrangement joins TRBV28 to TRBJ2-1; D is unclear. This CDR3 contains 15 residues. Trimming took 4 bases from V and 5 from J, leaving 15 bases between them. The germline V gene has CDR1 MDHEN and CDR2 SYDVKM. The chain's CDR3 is CASSSAGSQHNEQFF. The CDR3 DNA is TGTGCCAGCAGTTCTGCCGGATCGCAACACAATGAGCAGTTCTTC. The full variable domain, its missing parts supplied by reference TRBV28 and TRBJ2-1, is DVKVTQSSRYLVKRTGEKVFLECVQDMDHENMFWYRQDPGLGLRLIYFSYDVKMKEKGDIPEGYSVSREKKERFSLILESASTNQTSMYLCASSSAGSQHNEQFFGPGTRLTVL.

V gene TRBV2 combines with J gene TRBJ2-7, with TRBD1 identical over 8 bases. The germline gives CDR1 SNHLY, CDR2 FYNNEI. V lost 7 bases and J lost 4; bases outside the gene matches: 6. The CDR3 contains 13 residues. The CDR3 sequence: CASIRTGSYEQYF. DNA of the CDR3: TGTGCCAGCATTCGGACAGGGTCGTACGAGCAGTACTTC.

The CDR3 DNA reads as TGTGCCAGTAACCGGGACAGCTTGTCCTACGAGCAGTACTTC. Protein sequence: CASNRDSLSYEQYF. The J gene is TRBJ2-7, the V gene TRBV19; 7 bases are shared with TRBD1. This CDR3 has 14 residues. The germline gives CDR1 LNHDA, CDR2 SQIVND (reference sequence). The trim removed 7 bases at V and 1 base at J, leaving 7 bases unmatched. Full variable domain (missing parts from reference TRBV19 and TRBJ2-7): DGGITQSPKYLFRKEGQNVTLSCEQNLNHDAMYWYRQDPGQGLRLIYYSQIVNDFQKGDIAEGYSVSREKKESFPLTVTSAQKNPTAFYLCASNRDSLSYEQYFGPGTRLTVT.

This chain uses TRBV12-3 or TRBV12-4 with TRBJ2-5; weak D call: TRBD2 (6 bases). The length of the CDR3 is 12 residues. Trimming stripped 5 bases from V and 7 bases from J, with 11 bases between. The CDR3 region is CASSPPGGTQYF. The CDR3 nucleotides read TGTGCCAGCAGTCCCCCCGGGGGGACCCAGTACTTC.

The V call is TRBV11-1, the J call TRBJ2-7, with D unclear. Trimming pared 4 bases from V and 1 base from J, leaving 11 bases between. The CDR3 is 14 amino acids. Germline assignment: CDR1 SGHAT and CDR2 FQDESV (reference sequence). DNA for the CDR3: TGTGCCAGCAGCTCCCGAGAATCTTCCTACGAGCAGTACTTC. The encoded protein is CASSSRESSYEQYF.

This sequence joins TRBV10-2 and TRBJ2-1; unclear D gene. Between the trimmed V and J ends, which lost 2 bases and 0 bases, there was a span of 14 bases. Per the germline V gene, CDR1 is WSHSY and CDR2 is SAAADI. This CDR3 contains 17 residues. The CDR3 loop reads CASSEPGRKSSYNEQFF. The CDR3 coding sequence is TGCGCCAGCAGTGAGCCTGGGCGAAAGAGCTCCTACAATGAGCAGTTCTTC.

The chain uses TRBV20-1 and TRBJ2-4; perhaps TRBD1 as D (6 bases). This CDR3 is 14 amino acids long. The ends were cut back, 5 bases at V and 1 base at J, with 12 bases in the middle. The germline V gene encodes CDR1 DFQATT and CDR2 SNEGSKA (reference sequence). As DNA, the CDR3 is TGCAGTGCTTCCCAGGACAGCGCCAAAAACATTCAGTACTTC. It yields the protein CSASQDSAKNIQYF.

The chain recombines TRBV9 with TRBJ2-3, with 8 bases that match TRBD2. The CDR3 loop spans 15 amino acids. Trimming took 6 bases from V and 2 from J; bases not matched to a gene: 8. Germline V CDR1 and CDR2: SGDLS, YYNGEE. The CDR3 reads CASTRAGGSTDTQYF. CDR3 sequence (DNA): TGTGCCAGCACGAGGGCGGGAGGTTCCACAGATACGCAGTATTTT.

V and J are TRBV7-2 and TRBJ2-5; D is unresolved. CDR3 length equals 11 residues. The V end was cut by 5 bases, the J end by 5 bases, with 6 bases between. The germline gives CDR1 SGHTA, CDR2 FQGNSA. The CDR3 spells CASSHDETQYF. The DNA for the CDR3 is TGTGCCAGCAGCCACGACGAGACCCAGTACTTC.

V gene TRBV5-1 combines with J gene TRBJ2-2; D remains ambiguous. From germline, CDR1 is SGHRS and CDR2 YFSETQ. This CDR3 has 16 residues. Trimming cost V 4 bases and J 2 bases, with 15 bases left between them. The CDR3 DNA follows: TGCGCCAGCAGCGAAGTCGTGGCAGAAAACACCGGGGAGCTGTTTTTT. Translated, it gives CASSEVVAENTGELFF. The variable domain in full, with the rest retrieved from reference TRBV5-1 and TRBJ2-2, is KAGVTQTPRYLIKTRGQQVTLSCSPISGHRSVSWYQQTPGQGLQFLFEYFSETQRNKGNFPGRFSGRQFSNSRSEMNVSTLELGDSALYLCASSEVVAENTGELFFGEGSRLTVL.

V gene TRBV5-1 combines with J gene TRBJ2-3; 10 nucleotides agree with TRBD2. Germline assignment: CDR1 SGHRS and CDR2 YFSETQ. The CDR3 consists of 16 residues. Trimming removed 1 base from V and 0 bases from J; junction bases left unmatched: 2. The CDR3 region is CASSLTSGASTDTQYF. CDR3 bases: TGCGCCAGCAGCTTGACTAGCGGGGCTAGCACAGATACGCAGTATTTT.

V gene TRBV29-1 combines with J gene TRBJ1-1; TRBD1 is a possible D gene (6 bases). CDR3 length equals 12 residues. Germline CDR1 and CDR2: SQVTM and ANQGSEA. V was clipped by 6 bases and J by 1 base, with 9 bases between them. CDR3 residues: CSVGAPNTEAFF. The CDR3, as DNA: TGCAGCGTGGGGGCCCCGAACACTGAAGCTTTCTTT.

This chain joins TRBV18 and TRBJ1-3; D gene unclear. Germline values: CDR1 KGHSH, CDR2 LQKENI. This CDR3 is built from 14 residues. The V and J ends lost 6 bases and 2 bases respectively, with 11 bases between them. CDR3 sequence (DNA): TGTGCCAGCTCGCCCGACCAAACTGGAAACACCATATATTTT. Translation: CASSPDQTGNTIYF.

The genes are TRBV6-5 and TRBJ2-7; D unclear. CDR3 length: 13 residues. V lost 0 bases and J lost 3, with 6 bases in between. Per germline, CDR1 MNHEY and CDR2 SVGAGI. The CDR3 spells CASSYSADYEQYF. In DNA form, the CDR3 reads TGTGCCAGCAGTTACTCTGCGGACTACGAGCAGTACTTC.

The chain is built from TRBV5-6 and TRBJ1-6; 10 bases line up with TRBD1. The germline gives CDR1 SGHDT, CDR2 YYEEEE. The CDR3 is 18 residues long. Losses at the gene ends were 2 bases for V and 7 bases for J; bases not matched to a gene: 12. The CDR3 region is CASSFLNRDRGANSPLHF. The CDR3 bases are TGTGCCAGCAGCTTCCTAAACCGGGACAGGGGCGCGAATTCACCCCTCCACTTT.

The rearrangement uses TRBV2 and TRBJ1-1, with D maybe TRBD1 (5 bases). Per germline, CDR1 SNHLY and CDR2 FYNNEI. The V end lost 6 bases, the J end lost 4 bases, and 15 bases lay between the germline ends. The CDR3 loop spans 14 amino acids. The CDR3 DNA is TGTGCCAGCAGAGGTAGGGACGGAATCACTGAAGCTTTCTTT. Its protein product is CASRGRDGITEAFF.

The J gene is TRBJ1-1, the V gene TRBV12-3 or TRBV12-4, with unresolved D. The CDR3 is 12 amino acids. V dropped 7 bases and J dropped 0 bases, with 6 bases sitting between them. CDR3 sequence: CASTKMNTEAFF. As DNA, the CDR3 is TGTGCCAGCACCAAGATGAACACTGAAGCTTTCTTT.

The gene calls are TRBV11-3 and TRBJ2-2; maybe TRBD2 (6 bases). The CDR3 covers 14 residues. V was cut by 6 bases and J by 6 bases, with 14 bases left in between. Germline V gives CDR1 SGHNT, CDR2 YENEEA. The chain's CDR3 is CASSLRWEAGELFF. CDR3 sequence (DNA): TGTGCCAGCAGTCTCCGTTGGGAGGCCGGGGAGCTGTTTTTT.

CDR3 residues: CSARENYGYTF. For the CDR3, the DNA is TGCAGTGCCCGAGAAAACTATGGCTACACCTTC. The rearrangement links TRBV20-1 to TRBJ1-2; D is unclear. V was shortened by 6 bases and J by 2 bases, with 7 bases between the two germline ends. This CDR3 comprises 11 residues. Germline V gene data show CDR1 as DFQATT and CDR2 as SNEGSKA (reference sequence).